Given below is one T cell receptor (beta chain) in context. What it binds is not known. Indicated time point: recipient sample about 28 days before transplant, after cytoreduction. Trimming at V came to 2 bases and at J to 4 bases, leaving 10 bases not matched to a gene. CDR1 is MDHEN, CDR2 SYDVKM, per germline. The CDR3 covers 16 residues. The data were taken from a study of T cell clonotyping in hematopoietic cell transplantation. The wider study: Recipients' pretransplant samples followed cytoreduction. Study conclusions and caveats: At the given depth, recipient repertoires were over 95% de novo clonotypes. Higher Inverse Simpson Index values in graft donor and pretransplant recipient predicted broader posttransplant TCR diversity. Recipient TCR diversity dropped after transplant; expanded clonotypes rose from day 30 to 180.

Profiling relied on immunoSEQ multiplex PCR, and the TCRdb table lists in-frame clones only, not all of them. The sample has 6,500 to 8,000 clones; about 91% are singletons. The input for sequencing was peripheral blood mononuclear cells, taken before stem cell transplant. The clonotype was recovered from a man aged 25-45 years with acute myeloid leukemia. Some clones in this sample may be carry-over from other donors' samples. The chain combines TRBV28 with TRBJ2-7, with TRBD1 matching over 8 bases. The CDR3 region has the DNA TGTGCCAGCAGTTTACTAAGCAGGGGGCTTCGGTACGAGCAGTACTTC. Amino acids: CASSLLSRGLRYEQYF.